This note documents a single T cell receptor (beta chain) sequence. Germline lookup yields CDR1 MDHEN and CDR2 SYDVKM. This CDR3 is 17 amino acids long. V lost 7 bases, J lost 4 bases, and 13 bases stayed unmatched. This sample is part of a study of technical replicates of blood from four donors. The method was immunoSEQ multiplex PCR; TCRdb's version includes in-frame clones alone and lacks a portion of them. The table records 87,000 or so clones, approximately 90% of them present only once. This chain joins TRBV28 and TRBJ2-7; 13 nucleotides match TRBD2. The receptor's source is a human donor in good health. Sequenced material: T cells isolated from PBMCs. For the CDR3, the DNA is TGTGCCAGCACCCTAGGACTAGCGGGAGATTTACCTTACGAGCAGTACTTC. As protein: CASTLGLAGDLPYEQYF.